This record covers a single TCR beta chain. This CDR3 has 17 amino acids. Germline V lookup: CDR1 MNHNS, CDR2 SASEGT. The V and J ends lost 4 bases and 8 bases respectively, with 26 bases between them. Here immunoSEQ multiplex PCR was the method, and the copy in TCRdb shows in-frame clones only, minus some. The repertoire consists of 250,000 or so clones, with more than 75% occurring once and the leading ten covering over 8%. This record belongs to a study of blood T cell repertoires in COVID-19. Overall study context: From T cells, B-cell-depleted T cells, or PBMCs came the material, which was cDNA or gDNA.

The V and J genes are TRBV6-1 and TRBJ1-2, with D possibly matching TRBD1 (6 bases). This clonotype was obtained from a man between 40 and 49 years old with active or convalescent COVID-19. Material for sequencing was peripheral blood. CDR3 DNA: TGTGCCAGCAGTGCCGTAGGACAGCCACATCTTAAGGGCGGCTACACCTTC. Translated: CASSAVGQPHLKGGYTF.